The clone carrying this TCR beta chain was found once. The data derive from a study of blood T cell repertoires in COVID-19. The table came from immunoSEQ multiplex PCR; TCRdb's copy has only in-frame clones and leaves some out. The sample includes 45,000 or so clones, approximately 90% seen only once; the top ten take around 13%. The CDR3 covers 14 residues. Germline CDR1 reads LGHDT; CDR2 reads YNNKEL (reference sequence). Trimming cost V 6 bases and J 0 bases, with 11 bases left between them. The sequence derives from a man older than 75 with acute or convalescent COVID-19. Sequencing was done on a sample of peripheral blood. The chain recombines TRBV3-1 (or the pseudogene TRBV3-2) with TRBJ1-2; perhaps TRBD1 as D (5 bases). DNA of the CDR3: TGTGCCAGCAGGCAGGGAGGGTCTAACTATGGCTACACCTTC. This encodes CASRQGGSNYGYTF.